Below, 10 T cell receptor beta chains from the same sample are listed, as sequenced in a study of response to subunit inactivated influenza vaccine. MiXCR, applied by TCRdb to the RT-PCR reads, yields one record per CDR3 protein. The table lists about 480,000 distinct CDR3 sequences, 9.5% to 12% of them singletons. The sample consisted of PBMCs from blood, taken around seven weeks after vaccination. The receptor source for this set is a middle-aged man who received an inactivated influenza vaccine.

The chain links TRBV18 to TRBJ1-2; 7 bases line up with TRBD1. From germline, CDR1 is KGHSH and CDR2 LQKENI. Germline trimming cut 4 bases from V and 3 bases from J; bases unmatched to any gene: 11. The CDR3 is 16 residues long. The CDR3 is CASSRLTGRLDYGYTF. CDR3 nucleotides: TGTGCCAGCTCACGACTGACAGGGAGGTTAGACTATGGCTACACCTTC.

The chain joins TRBV28 to TRBJ1-5, with TRBD1 identical over 9 bases. The CDR3 spans 19 residues. Germline loops: CDR1 MDHEN, CDR2 SYDVKM. J lost 1 base, V lost 6 bases, and 16 bases had no gene match. The DNA for the CDR3 is TGTGCCAGCAGACCAACAGGGGGCGGACGGTATACGAGCAATCAGCCCCAGCATTTT. Translating it yields CASRPTGGGRYTSNQPQHF.

With regard to this clonotype: Being one base from a much bigger clone, this may be a read error. CDR3: CAISIQGGGTEAFF. Written as DNA, the CDR3 is TGTGCCATCAGTATACAGGGAGGAGGCACTGAAGCTTTCTTT. This chain links TRBV10-3 with TRBJ1-1, with D tentatively TRBD1 (6 bases). CDR1 is ENHRY, CDR2 SYGVKD, per germline. CDR3 length equals 14 residues. The V gene lost 5 bases and the J gene lost 4 bases, with 14 bases spanning the gap.

The gene calls are TRBV10-3 and TRBJ2-1; possible D gene TRBD1, 5 bases. Deletions cut 4 bases from V and 5 bases from J, with 9 bases between. The CDR3 extends over 13 amino acids. CDR1 is ENHRY and CDR2 is SYGVKD in the germline V gene. CDR3 protein: CAISGTQNNEQFF. CDR3 in DNA: TGTGCCATCAGTGGGACACAAAACAATGAGCAGTTCTTC.

The chain combines TRBV20-1 with TRBJ1-1; a weak D match, TRBD1 (5 bases). Germline V gene sequence: CDR1 DFQATT, CDR2 SNEGSKA (reference sequence). This CDR3 has 14 residues. V shed 2 bases and J shed 5 bases, with 15 bases lying between them. The CDR3 sequence: CSARLLTVGTEAFF. CDR3 DNA: TGCAGTGCTAGATTACTGACAGTTGGGACTGAAGCTTTCTTT.

The V call is TRBV4-3, the J call TRBJ2-3, with D perhaps matching TRBD2 (7 bases). CDR3 length: 17 residues. CDR1 is LGHNA, CDR2 YSLEER, per germline. Trimming pared 5 bases from V and 8 bases from J, leaving 26 bases between. Here the CDR3 DNA reads TGCGCCAGCAGCAAAGGGGCGGGGGCGCTTCCCATAGGTACGCAGTATTTT. Its translation is CASSKGAGALPIGTQYF.

This clonotype was picked up many times. The V call is TRBV10-2, the J call TRBJ2-3; no clear D gene. V was shortened by 3 bases and J by 4 bases, with 8 bases between the two germline ends. The CDR3 runs to 13 residues. Germline CDR1 is WSHSY and CDR2 is SAAADI. The CDR3 DNA reads as TGCGCCAGCAGTGACAGCTCCGCAGATACGCAGTATTTT. Protein: CASSDSSADTQYF.

The chain carries TRBV2 and TRBJ2-7; possible D gene TRBD2, 6 bases. The ends were cut back, 2 bases at V and 2 bases at J, with 10 bases in the middle. This CDR3 region has 14 residues. Germline CDR1 and CDR2: SNHLY and FYNNEI. Here the CDR3 reads CASSEIAAAYEQYF. CDR3 bases: TGTGCCAGCAGTGAAATAGCGGCTGCCTACGAGCAGTACTTC.

The table lists this clonotype with a few counts. This chain links TRBV12-3 or TRBV12-4 with TRBJ2-1; D ambiguous. V gave up 5 bases and J gave up 9 bases, with 8 bases separating them. The CDR3 consists of 11 residues. The CDR3: CASSRISEQFF. CDR3 nucleotide sequence: TGTGCCAGCAGTAGAATCTCTGAGCAGTTCTTC.

V gene TRBV5-1 combines with J gene TRBJ2-1, with 12 bases identical to TRBD2. V trimming: 0 bases; J trimming: 9 bases; junction bases outside the gene matches: 19. The germline V gene encodes CDR1 SGHRS and CDR2 YFSETQ. The CDR3 covers 20 residues. In DNA form, the CDR3 reads TGCGCCAGCAGCTTGGGATTACCGGGCTCTAGCGGGGGGGCCGGGGCTGAGCAGTTCTTC. This sequence encodes CASSLGLPGSSGGAGAEQFF.